These 8 T cell receptor beta chains originate from one sample sequenced in a study of regulatory T cells in long-lasting Graves disease. In building TCR beta libraries, iRepertoire HTBI primers were used together with Arm-PCR of CDR3 regions. A single record per CDR3 protein comes from TCRdb applying MiXCR to the multiplex PCR reads. This sample has around 450,000 distinct CDR3 sequences; 15% occur once, and the top ten carry about 8.3%. The time point denotes: newly diagnosed GD, antithyroid drugs for less than 3 months. TCR sequences were obtained from RNA taken from PBMCs. The same sample was also studied in work on T cells in Graves' hyperthyroidism and ophthalmopathy.

The source material was peripheral blood mononuclear cells (PBMCs), sampled at new diagnosis, from a patient treated with antithyroid drugs. The receptors originated from a woman in her thirties or forties with Graves disease.

About this clonotype: This sequence may be a read error, since a much larger clone differs from it by one base. The rearrangement links TRBV6-2 or TRBV6-3 to TRBJ2-1; 13 nucleotides agree with TRBD2. The CDR3 runs to 21 residues. CDR1 and CDR2 from the germline V gene are MNHEY and SVGEGT. CDR3 DNA sequence: TGTGCCAGCAGTGAAGTTGGCCCGGGACTAGCGGGGCCGAGCTCCCACAATGAGCAGTTCTTC. It codes for CASSEVGPGLAGPSSHNEQFF.

The chain employs TRBV27 and TRBJ2-7; D is possibly TRBD1 (5 bases). The CDR3 has 14 residues. Germline CDR1 is MNHEY and CDR2 is SMNVEV (reference sequence). The V and J ends lost 3 bases and 4 bases respectively, with 13 bases between them. CDR3 nucleotide sequence: TGTGCCAGCAGTTTTTCGCCAGGACAATACGAGCAGTACTTC. This codes for CASSFSPGQYEQYF.

This clonotype was found many times. The J gene is TRBJ2-5, the V gene TRBV28, with D hard to call. CDR3 length: 14 residues. V was trimmed by 1 base and J by 7 bases, leaving 13 bases between them. CDR1 MDHEN and CDR2 SYDVKM come from the germline V gene. This CDR3 is CASSLFGEGGTQYF. For the CDR3, the DNA is TGTGCCAGCAGTTTATTTGGGGAAGGCGGGACCCAGTACTTC.

This clonotype was observed many times. V usage is TRBV2 and J usage is TRBJ2-7; a weak D match, TRBD1 (5 bases). In germline, CDR1 is SNHLY, CDR2 FYNNEI. Trimming left V 3 bases short and J 7 bases short, with 25 bases between. This CDR3 spans 17 amino acids. CDR3 nucleotide sequence: TGTGCCAGCAGTGAGATAACAAAAGGTGGGGCCCCTTGGGAGCAGTACTTC. Its translation is CASSEITKGGAPWEQYF. Together with reference TRBV2 and TRBJ2-7, the CDR3 gives the full variable domain: EPEVTQTPSHQVTQMGQEVILRCVPISNHLYFYWYRQILGQKVEFLVSFYNNEISEKSEIFDDQFSVERPDGSNFTLKIRSTKLEDSAMYFCASSEITKGGAPWEQYFGPGTRLTVT.

This clonotype was observed many times. The chain has TRBV3-1 and TRBJ2-3, with 10 bases identical to TRBD1. The V segment lost 1 base and the J segment 0 bases; nucleotides outside the gene matches: 1. The CDR3 loop spans 16 amino acids. Germline CDR1 LGHDT, CDR2 YNNKEL (reference sequence). CDR3 protein: CASSQGTGGSTDTQYF. CDR3 nucleotide sequence: TGTGCCAGCAGCCAAGGGACAGGGGGAAGCACAGATACGCAGTATTTT.

This clonotype has more than one count but fewer than ten. Here the CDR3 DNA reads TGCAGCGTTGAAGCGGGACAGGGAGGCGGCTACGAGCAGTACTTC. This codes for CSVEAGQGGGYEQYF. The chain combines TRBV29-1 with TRBJ2-7; 9 bases match TRBD1. CDR1 and CDR2 (germline): SQVTM, ANQGSEA. With 1 base clipped from V and 3 bases from J, the junction kept 7 bases outside the gene matches. The CDR3 spans 15 residues.

The genes are TRBV28 and TRBJ2-7, with TRBD2 as a possible D gene (5 bases). The germline V gene has CDR1 MDHEN and CDR2 SYDVKM. V was shortened by 6 bases and J by 9 bases, with 27 bases between the two germline ends. The CDR3 consists of 16 residues. The CDR3 nucleotides are TGTGCCAGCAGCTCCAAGGGAGCGGCCCTGGTTAATGGGCAGTACTTC. It is translated as CASSSKGAALVNGQYF.

The sample holds many counts of this clonotype. The chain joins TRBV20-1 to TRBJ2-1, with D possibly called TRBD1 or TRBD2 (5 bases each). The germline CDR1 and CDR2 sequences are DFQATT and SNEGSKA (reference sequence). V lost 3 bases and J lost 8, with 11 bases in between. The CDR3 runs 12 residues. In DNA, the CDR3 is TGCAGTGCTAGCGGGACCCTCGATGAGCAGTTCTTC. This gives the protein CSASGTLDEQFF.